Included here is one T cell receptor beta chain sequence, with context. This sample stems from a study of shared clonotypes between healthy human individuals. At the level of the study: Used for every donor were three CD4 naive, three CD4 memory, two CD8 naive and one CD8 memory plate.

The CDR3 has 16 residues. The germline V gene has CDR1 SGHRS and CDR2 YFSETQ. Trimming cost V 0 bases and J 1 base, with 11 bases left between them. Naive CD8 cells were CD45RO-negative, positively selected for CCR7, excluding terminally differentiated effector memory CD45RA+ cells. The deep-level immunoSEQ assay was used. In the source study's methods: In the immunoSEQ data, sequences were junction-only and lacked quality scores, so filtering differed. Sequencing was performed with immunoSEQ multiplex PCR; in TCRdb, only in-frame clones are kept and a portion is missing. V, J and clone size reflect that table, while D and trimming were determined from the DNA. The profile shows 600,000 or so clones, 98% of them singletons.

Specimen: naive CD8+ T cells sorted from blood. The V call is TRBV5-1, the J call TRBJ2-1; the D call may be TRBD1 or TRBD2 (6 bases each). This clonotype originated in a man in his thirties or forties in good health. The CDR3 region is CASSLGLGGSYNEQFF. CDR3 coding DNA: TGCGCCAGCAGCTTGGGGCTAGGGGGGTCCTACAATGAGCAGTTCTTC.